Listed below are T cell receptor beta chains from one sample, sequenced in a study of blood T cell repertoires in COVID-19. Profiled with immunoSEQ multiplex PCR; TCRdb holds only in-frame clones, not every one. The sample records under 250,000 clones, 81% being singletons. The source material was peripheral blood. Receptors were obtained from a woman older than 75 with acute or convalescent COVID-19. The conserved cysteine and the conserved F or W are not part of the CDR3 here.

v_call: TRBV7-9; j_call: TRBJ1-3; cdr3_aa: ASSRFTGGGNTIY
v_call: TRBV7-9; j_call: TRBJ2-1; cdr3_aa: ASSLTSGLAGDYNEQF
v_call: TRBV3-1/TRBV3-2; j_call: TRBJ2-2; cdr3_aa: ASSQNPGFIAGELF
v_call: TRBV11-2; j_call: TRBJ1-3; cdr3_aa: ASSLVVPRSSGNTIY
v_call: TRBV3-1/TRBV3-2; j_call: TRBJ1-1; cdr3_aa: ASVRLGQSTEAF
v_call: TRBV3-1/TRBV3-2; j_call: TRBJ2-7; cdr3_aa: ASSQASGGALGYEQY
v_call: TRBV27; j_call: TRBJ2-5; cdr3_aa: ASSLAGAARETQY
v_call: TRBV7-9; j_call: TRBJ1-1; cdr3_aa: ASSLGAVLNTEAF
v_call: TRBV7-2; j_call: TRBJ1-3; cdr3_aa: ASSATGGGNTIY
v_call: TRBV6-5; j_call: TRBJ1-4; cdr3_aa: ASSPDWATNEKLF
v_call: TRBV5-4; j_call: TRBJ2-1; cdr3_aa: ASSTDRFNEQF
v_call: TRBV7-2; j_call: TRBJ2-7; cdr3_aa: ASSLKGGWEQY
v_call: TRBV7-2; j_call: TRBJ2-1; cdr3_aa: ASSLLGLENEQF
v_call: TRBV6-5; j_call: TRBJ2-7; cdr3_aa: ASKVEDEQY
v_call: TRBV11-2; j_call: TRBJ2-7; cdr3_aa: ASSLASGGNPD
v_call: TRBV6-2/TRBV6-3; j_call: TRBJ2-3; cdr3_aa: ASSYRAGENTDTQY
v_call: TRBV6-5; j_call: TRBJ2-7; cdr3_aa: ASRTPGYHSYEQY
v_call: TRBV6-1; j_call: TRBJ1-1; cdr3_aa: ASSESDMNTEAF
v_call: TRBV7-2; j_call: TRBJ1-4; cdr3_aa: ASSLRGGVEKLF
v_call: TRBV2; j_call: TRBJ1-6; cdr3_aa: ASSEYGQGFNSPLH